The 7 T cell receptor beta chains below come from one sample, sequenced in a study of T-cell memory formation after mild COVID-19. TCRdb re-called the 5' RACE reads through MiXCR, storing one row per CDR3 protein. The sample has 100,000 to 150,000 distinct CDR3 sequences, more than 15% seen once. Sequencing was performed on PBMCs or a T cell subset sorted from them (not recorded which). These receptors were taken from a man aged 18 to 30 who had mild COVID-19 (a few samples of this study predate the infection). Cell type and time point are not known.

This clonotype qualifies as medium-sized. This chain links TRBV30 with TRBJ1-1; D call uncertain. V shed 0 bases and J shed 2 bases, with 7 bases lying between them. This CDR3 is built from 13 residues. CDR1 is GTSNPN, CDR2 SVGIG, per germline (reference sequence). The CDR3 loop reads CAWSVEGNTEAFF. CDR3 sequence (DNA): TGTGCCTGGAGTGTTGAGGGCAACACTGAAGCTTTCTTT.

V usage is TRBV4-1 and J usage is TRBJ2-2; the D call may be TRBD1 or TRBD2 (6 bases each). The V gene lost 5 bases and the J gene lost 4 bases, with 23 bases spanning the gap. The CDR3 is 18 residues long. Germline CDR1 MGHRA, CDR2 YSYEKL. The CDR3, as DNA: TGCGCCAGCAGCGCAAGCCCAGGTAGCAGGGGAGGCACCGGGGAGCTGTTTTTT. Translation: CASSASPGSRGGTGELFF.

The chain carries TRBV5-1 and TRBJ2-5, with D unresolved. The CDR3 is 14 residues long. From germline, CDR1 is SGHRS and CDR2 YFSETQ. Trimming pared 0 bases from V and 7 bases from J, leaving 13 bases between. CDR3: CASSLAWQERTQYF. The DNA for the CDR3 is TGCGCCAGCAGCTTGGCCTGGCAGGAAAGGACCCAGTACTTC.

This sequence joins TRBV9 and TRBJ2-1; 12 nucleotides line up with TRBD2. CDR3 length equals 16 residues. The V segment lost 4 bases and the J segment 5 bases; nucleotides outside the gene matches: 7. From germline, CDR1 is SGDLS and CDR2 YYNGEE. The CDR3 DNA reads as TGTGCCAGCAGCTCAAGGACTAGCGGGGCCCACAATGAGCAGTTCTTC. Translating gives CASSSRTSGAHNEQFF. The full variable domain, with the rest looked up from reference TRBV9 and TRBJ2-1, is DSGVTQTPKHLITATGQRVTLRCSPRSGDLSVYWYQQSLDQGLQFLIQYYNGEERAKGNILERFSAQQFPDLHSELNLSSLELGDSALYFCASSSRTSGAHNEQFFGPGTRLTVL.

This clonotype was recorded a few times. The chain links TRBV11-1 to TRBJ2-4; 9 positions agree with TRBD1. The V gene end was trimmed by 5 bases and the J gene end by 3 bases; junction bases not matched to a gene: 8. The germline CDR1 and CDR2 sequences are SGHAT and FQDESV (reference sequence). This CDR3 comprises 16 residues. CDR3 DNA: TGTGCCAGCAGCCCCGGGGGACAGGGAGGCAAAAACATTCAGTACTTC. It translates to CASSPGGQGGKNIQYF.

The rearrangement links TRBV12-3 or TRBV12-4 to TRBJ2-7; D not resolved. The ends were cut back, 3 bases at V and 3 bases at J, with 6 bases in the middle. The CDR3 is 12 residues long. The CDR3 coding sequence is TGTGCCAGCAGTTTCATCGGCTACGAGCAGTACTTC. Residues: CASSFIGYEQYF.

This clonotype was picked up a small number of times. The CDR3 DNA is TGTGCCAGCAGCCCGGGGACTAGCGGCGAGCAGTACGTC. Amino acid sequence: CASSPGTSGEQYV. The chain has TRBV3-1 and TRBJ2-7; TRBD2 matches 11 bases. The CDR3 has 13 residues. J gave up 6 bases and V 4 bases, and 2 bases lay outside the gene matches. The germline gives CDR1 LGHDT, CDR2 YNNKEL (reference sequence).